A single sample is the source of the 9 T cell receptor beta chains below, sequenced in a study of shared clonotypes between healthy human individuals. This table comes from immunoSEQ multiplex PCR, and its TCRdb copy is limited to in-frame clones, with some not included. Of 550,000 to 750,000 clones in the sample, roughly 95% are singletons; the top ten hold about 0.11%. Naive-designated CD8 cells lacked CD45RO, were positively enriched for CCR7, and omitted terminally differentiated effector memory CD45RA+ cells. The sequenced material came from naive CD8+ T cells sorted from blood. The receptor source for this set is a young woman in good health.

V usage is TRBV29-1 and J usage is TRBJ2-2, with TRBD2 matching over 7 bases. Germline V gene lookup returns CDR1 SQVTM and CDR2 ANQGSEA. This CDR3 spans 13 amino acids. The ends lost 3 bases at V and 3 bases at J; junction bases unmatched: 1. CDR3: CSVESGDTGELFF. The CDR3, as DNA: TGCAGCGTTGAGAGCGGGGACACCGGGGAGCTGTTTTTT.

V usage is TRBV6-5 and J usage is TRBJ1-4, with D possibly matching TRBD1 (5 bases). Germline V CDR1 and CDR2: MNHEY, SVGAGI. CDR3 length: 15 amino acids. Trimming took 2 bases from V and 0 from J, leaving 7 bases between them. DNA of the CDR3: TGTGCCAGCAGTTACACAGGTGCAACTAATGAAAAACTGTTTTTT. Its protein product is CASSYTGATNEKLFF.

The genes are TRBV7-3 and TRBJ1-1; D is ambiguous. There are 13 residues in the CDR3. From germline, CDR1 is SGHTA and CDR2 FQGTGA. V lost 5 bases and J lost 1, with 8 bases in between. Here the CDR3 DNA reads TGTGCCAGCAGCGAAACAGAGAACACTGAAGCTTTCTTT. Translation gives CASSETENTEAFF.

This clone was observed a handful of times. This sequence joins TRBV2 and TRBJ1-1; 7 positions match TRBD1. Germline CDR1 is SNHLY and CDR2 is FYNNEI. V gave up 6 bases and J gave up 0 bases; unmatched junction bases: 4. This CDR3 has 14 residues. CDR3 DNA: TGTGCCAGCAGAAGGGACAGTATGAACACTGAAGCTTTCTTT. Protein: CASRRDSMNTEAFF.

This clone appeared once. The gene calls are TRBV28 and TRBJ2-7; TRBD2 is a possible D gene (6 bases). The CDR3 has 13 amino acids. Trimming shortened V by 7 bases and J by 3 bases, and 13 bases separated the two germline ends. Per the germline V gene, CDR1 is MDHEN and CDR2 is SYDVKM. The CDR3 here is CASISGGSYEQYF. The CDR3 DNA is TGTGCCAGCATTTCCGGGGGAAGCTACGAGCAGTACTTC.

Comments on this clone: One junction end disagrees with the germline gene, perhaps due to a read error. The chain uses TRBV4-2 and TRBJ2-7, with 9 bases matching TRBD2. Germline V gives CDR1 LGHNA, CDR2 YNFKEQ. CDR3 size: 16 residues. This CDR3 reads CASNQDWTSETYEQYF. CDR3 bases: TGTGCCAGCAACCAAGACTGGACTAGCGAAACCTACGAGCAGTACTTC.

The gene calls are TRBV5-6 and TRBJ1-2; D uncertain. CDR3 size: 13 residues. Trimming pared 6 bases from V and 4 bases from J, leaving 13 bases between. Germline V gene sequence: CDR1 SGHDT, CDR2 YYEEEE. CDR3 sequence reads: CASKLGWIYGYTF. CDR3 DNA: TGTGCCAGCAAGCTCGGGTGGATCTATGGCTACACCTTC.

This sequence joins TRBV28 and TRBJ2-7; 9 nucleotides match TRBD2. Germline V gene data show CDR1 as MDHEN and CDR2 as SYDVKM. The CDR3 is 21 amino acids. V dropped 2 bases and J dropped 1; count of bases not matched to a gene: 21. The CDR3 region is CASSLINSGRPHLNPSYEQYF. CDR3 bases: TGTGCCAGCAGTTTAATAAACAGCGGGAGGCCACATCTTAACCCATCCTACGAGCAGTACTTC. Filled out from reference TRBV28 and TRBJ2-7, the complete variable domain reads DVKVTQSSRYLVKRTGEKVFLECVQDMDHENMFWYRQDPGLGLRLIYFSYDVKMKEKGDIPEGYSVSREKKERFSLILESASTNQTSMYLCASSLINSGRPHLNPSYEQYFGPGTRLTVT.

The CDR3: CASSYGTGGYTF. In nucleotides, the CDR3 is TGTGCCAGCAGTTACGGGACAGGCGGCTACACCTTC. The V call is TRBV6-6, the J call TRBJ1-2; 8 positions match TRBD1. J was trimmed by 8 bases and V by 2 bases; bases with no gene match: 1. Per germline, CDR1 MNHNY and CDR2 SVGAGI (reference sequence). The CDR3 length is 12 residues.